This record concerns one T cell receptor (beta chain) sequence. The sample originates from a study of blood T cell repertoires in COVID-19. Sequencing used immunoSEQ multiplex PCR; TCRdb keeps in-frame clones, though not all of them. This repertoire shows around 280,000 clones, 87% found once; its top ten account for under 7%. The V gene lost 6 bases and the J gene lost 0 bases, with 9 bases spanning the gap. The CDR3 is 14 amino acids. Germline values: CDR1 LNHDA, CDR2 SQIVND (reference sequence). The clonotype was recovered from a woman aged 35 to 49 who had recovered from COVID-19. The sample consisted of PBMCs or T cells enriched from blood (not recorded which). This chain links TRBV19 with TRBJ1-3; D is perhaps TRBD1 (6 bases). The CDR3 loop reads CASSRGRSGNTIYF. The CDR3 region has the DNA TGTGCCAGTAGCAGGGGTCGCTCTGGAAACACCATATATTTT.